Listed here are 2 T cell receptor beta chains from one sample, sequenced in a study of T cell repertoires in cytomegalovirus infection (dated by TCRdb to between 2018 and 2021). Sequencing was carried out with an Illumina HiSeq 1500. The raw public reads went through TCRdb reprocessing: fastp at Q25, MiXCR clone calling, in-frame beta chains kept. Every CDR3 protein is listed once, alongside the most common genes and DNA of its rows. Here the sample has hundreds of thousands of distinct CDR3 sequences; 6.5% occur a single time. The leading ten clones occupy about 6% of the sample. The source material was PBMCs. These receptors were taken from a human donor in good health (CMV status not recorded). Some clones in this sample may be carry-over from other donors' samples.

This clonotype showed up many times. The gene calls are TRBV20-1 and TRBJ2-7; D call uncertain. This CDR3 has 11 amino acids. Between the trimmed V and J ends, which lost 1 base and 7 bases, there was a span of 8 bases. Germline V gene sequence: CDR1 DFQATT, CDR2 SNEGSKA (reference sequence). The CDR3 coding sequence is TGCAGTGCTAGAGTGGCGACAGAGCAGTACTTC. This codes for CSARVATEQYF.

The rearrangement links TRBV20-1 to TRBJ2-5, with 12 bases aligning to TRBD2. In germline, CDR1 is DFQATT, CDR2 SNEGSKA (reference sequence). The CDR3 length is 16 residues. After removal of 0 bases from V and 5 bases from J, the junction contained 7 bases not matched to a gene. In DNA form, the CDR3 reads TGCAGTGCTAGAGATCCCTGGACTAGCGGGGAGGAGACCCAGTACTTC. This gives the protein CSARDPWTSGEETQYF.